These 10 T cell receptor beta chains originate from one sample sequenced in a study of CD8+ T cells in alopecia areata. Extraction of RNA preceded its reverse transcription into cDNA, which served as the sequencing template. The data were produced by immunoSEQ multiplex PCR, yet TCRdb's version contains in-frame clones alone and is incomplete. The table has 65,000 to 100,000 clones, about 51% seen once. The specimen sequenced was NKG2D-high CD8+ T cells sorted from blood. Receptors were obtained from a human donor with alopecia areata.

This chain uses TRBV4-3 with TRBJ2-1, with D tentatively TRBD2 (5 bases). The V and J ends lost 2 bases and 1 base respectively, with 12 bases between them. The CDR3 extends over 16 amino acids. The germline CDR1 and CDR2 sequences are LGHNA and YSLEER. CDR3 DNA sequence: TGCGCCAGCAGCCAAAAGGCTAGCCCTTCCTACAATGAGCAGTTCTTC. Encoded protein: CASSQKASPSYNEQFF.

V usage is TRBV29-1 and J usage is TRBJ1-1, with D unresolved. CDR1 and CDR2 (germline): SQVTM, ANQGSEA. This CDR3 has 11 amino acids. Trimming removed 7 bases from V and 5 bases from J, with 11 bases in between. Here the CDR3 reads CSERTRTEAFF. The CDR3 bases are TGCAGCGAAAGGACGAGAACTGAAGCTTTCTTT.

J is TRBJ2-7 and V is TRBV5-1, with D perhaps TRBD2 (5 bases). The CDR3 loop spans 15 amino acids. Germline CDR1 is SGHRS and CDR2 is YFSETQ. Trimming left V 0 bases short and J 0 bases short, with 10 bases between. CDR3 nucleotides: TGCGCCAGCAGCTTGGATTTTGGGAGCTCCTACGAGCAGTACTTC. It translates to CASSLDFGSSYEQYF. The complete variable domain, with remaining parts taken from reference TRBV5-1 and TRBJ2-7, reads KAGVTQTPRYLIKTRGQQVTLSCSPISGHRSVSWYQQTPGQGLQFLFEYFSETQRNKGNFPGRFSGRQFSNSRSEMNVSTLELGDSALYLCASSLDFGSSYEQYFGPGTRLTVT.

The V and J genes are TRBV9 and TRBJ2-3; D remains ambiguous. V shed 5 bases and J shed 5 bases, with 9 bases lying between them. Germline CDR1 is SGDLS and CDR2 is YYNGEE. The CDR3 loop spans 12 amino acids. For the CDR3, the DNA is TGTGCCAGCAGTCCAACAGTAGATACGCAGTATTTT. As protein: CASSPTVDTQYF.

This clone was counted between two and nine times. The rearrangement uses TRBV5-1 and TRBJ2-7; D is perhaps TRBD1 or TRBD2 (5 bases each). Germline-derived CDR1 and CDR2 are SGHRS and YFSETQ. This CDR3 comprises 13 residues. Trimming cost V 2 bases and J 5 bases, with 11 bases left between them. The CDR3 loop is CASSFAEGHEQYF. The CDR3 DNA reads TGCGCCAGCAGCTTTGCAGAGGGACACGAGCAGTACTTC.

The chain links TRBV27 to TRBJ2-7; D ambiguous. V lost 5 bases to trimming and J lost 7 bases, with 12 bases between them. Germline V gene lookup returns CDR1 MNHEY and CDR2 SMNVEV (reference sequence). The CDR3 totals 12 residues. The CDR3 DNA follows: TGTGCCAGCAGTCCCCCCCTAGGGGAGCAGTACTTC. Its translation: CASSPPLGEQYF.

The rearrangement joins TRBV30 to TRBJ2-1, with D hard to call. CDR3 length: 12 amino acids. Germline V gene lookup returns CDR1 GTSNPN and CDR2 SVGIG (reference sequence). The V gene lost 3 bases and the J gene lost 7 bases, with 10 bases spanning the gap. CDR3 protein: CAWSGVRNEQFF. CDR3 sequence (DNA): TGTGCCTGGAGCGGCGTGAGGAATGAGCAGTTCTTC. The full variable domain, rest sourced from reference TRBV30 and TRBJ2-1, is SQTIHQWPATLVQPVGSPLSLECTVEGTSNPNLYWYRQAAGRGLQLLFYSVGIGQISSEVPQNLSASRPQDRQFILSSKKLLLSDSGFYLCAWSGVRNEQFFGPGTRLTVL.

This sequence joins TRBV30 and TRBJ1-4, with D hard to call. Germline CDR1 is GTSNPN and CDR2 is SVGIG (reference sequence). V shed 0 bases and J shed 7 bases, with 9 bases lying between them. This CDR3 contains 13 residues. CDR3 loop: CAWSVGGGEKLFF. CDR3 nucleotide sequence: TGTGCCTGGAGTGTAGGTGGCGGTGAAAAACTGTTTTTT.

The V call is TRBV28, the J call TRBJ2-1; D may correspond to TRBD1 or TRBD2 (5 bases each). Germline CDR1 MDHEN, CDR2 SYDVKM. This CDR3 is built from 15 residues. With 4 bases removed from V and 3 bases from J, the gap between germline ends came to 13 bases. Written as DNA, the CDR3 is TGTGCCAGCAGTTCCCCCGGGGCCTTCTACAATGAGCAGTTCTTC. Translation: CASSSPGAFYNEQFF.

There are a few counts of this clone. CDR3 sequence reads: CSVPSGEREAFF. Here the CDR3 DNA reads TGCAGCGTCCCATCTGGGGAACGTGAAGCTTTCTTT. This chain connects TRBV29-1 to TRBJ1-1, with no clear D. V was clipped by 6 bases and J by 7 bases, with 15 bases between them. Germline V gene data show CDR1 as SQVTM and CDR2 as ANQGSEA. This CDR3 is built from 12 residues.